This TCR beta chain originates from a study of blood T cell repertoires in COVID-19. Background on the study: PBMCs, B-cell-depleted T cells, or T cells were the source of the cDNA or gDNA that made up the material.

TCRdb's copy holds only in-frame clones and misses some; the assay was immunoSEQ multiplex PCR. The sample includes under 300,000 clones, around 86% of them seen just once. Individuals aged about 18 to 90 years were recruited from about two dozen US areas. Cohorts were based on clinical histories the participants reported. This CDR3 comprises 15 residues. V was pared by 5 bases and J by 0 bases, with 3 bases of the junction left unmatched. Germline values: CDR1 SGHDN, CDR2 FVKESK. Sequencing was performed on PBMCs or T cells enriched from blood (not recorded which). This clonotype was sampled from a woman aged 40 to 50 who had recovered from COVID-19. The V call is TRBV14, the J call TRBJ2-1; 8 bases match TRBD2. CDR3 sequence (DNA): TGTGCCAGCAGCGAGCGGGAGTTCTCCTACAATGAGCAGTTCTTC. Translated: CASSEREFSYNEQFF.